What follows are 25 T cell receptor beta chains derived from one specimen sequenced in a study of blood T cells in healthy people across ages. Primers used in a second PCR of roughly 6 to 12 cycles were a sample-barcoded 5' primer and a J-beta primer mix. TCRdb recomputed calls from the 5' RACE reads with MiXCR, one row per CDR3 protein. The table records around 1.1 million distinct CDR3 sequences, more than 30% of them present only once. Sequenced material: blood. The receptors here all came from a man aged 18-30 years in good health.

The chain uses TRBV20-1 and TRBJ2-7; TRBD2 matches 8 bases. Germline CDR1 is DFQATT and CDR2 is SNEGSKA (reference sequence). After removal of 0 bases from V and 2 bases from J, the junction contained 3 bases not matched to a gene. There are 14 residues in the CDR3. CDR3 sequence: CSARDAGGTYEQYF. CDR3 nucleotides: TGCAGTGCTAGAGATGCGGGGGGTACCTACGAGCAGTACTTC.

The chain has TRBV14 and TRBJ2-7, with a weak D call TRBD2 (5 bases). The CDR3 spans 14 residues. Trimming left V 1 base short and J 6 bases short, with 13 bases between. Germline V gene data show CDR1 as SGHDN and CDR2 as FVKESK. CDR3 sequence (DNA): TGTGCCAGCAGCCAAGGAGGAGGTACTCTCGAGCAGTACTTC. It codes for CASSQGGGTLEQYF.

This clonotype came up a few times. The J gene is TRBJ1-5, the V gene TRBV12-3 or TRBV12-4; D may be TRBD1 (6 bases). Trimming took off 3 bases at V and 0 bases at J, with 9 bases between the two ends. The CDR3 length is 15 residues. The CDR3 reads CASSFQGLSNQPQHF. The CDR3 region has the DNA TGTGCCAGCAGTTTTCAGGGGCTTAGCAATCAGCCCCAGCATTTT.

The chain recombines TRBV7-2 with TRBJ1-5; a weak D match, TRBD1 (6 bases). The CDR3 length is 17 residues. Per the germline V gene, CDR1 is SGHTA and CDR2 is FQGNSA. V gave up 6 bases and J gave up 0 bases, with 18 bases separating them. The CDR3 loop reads CASSRGRWVHSNQPQHF. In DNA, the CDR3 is TGTGCCAGCAGTCGGGGGCGTTGGGTCCATAGCAATCAGCCCCAGCATTTT. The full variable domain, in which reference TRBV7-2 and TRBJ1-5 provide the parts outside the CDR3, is GAGVSQSPSNKVTEKGKDVELRCDPISGHTALYWYRQSLGQGLEFLIYFQGNSAPDKSGLPSDRFSAERTGGSVSTLTIQRTQQEDSAVYLCASSRGRWVHSNQPQHFGDGTRLSIL.

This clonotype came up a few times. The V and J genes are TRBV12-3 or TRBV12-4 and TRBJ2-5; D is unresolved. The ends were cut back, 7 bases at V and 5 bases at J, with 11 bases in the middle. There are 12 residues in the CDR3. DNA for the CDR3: TGTGCCAGCACCGTTGCATCCGAGACCCAGTACTTC. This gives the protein CASTVASETQYF.

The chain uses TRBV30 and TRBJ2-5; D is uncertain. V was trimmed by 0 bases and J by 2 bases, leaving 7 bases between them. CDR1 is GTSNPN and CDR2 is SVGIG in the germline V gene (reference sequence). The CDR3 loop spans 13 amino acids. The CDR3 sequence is CAWSVGLQETQYF. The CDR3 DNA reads TGTGCCTGGAGTGTAGGCTTGCAAGAGACCCAGTACTTC.

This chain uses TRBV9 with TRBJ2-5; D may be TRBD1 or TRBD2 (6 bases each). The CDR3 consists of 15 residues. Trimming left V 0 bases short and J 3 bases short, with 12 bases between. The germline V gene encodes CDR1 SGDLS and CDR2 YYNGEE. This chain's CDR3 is CASSVGGAGEETQYF. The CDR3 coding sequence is TGTGCCAGCAGCGTAGGGGGGGCAGGAGAAGAGACCCAGTACTTC. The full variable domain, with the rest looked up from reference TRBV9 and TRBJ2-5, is DSGVTQTPKHLITATGQRVTLRCSPRSGDLSVYWYQQSLDQGLQFLIQYYNGEERAKGNILERFSAQQFPDLHSELNLSSLELGDSALYFCASSVGGAGEETQYFGPGTRLLVL.

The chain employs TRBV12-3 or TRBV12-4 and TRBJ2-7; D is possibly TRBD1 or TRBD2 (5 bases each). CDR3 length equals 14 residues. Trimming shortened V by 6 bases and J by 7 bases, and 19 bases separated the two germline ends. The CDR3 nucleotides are TGTGCCAGCAGCCCCGTCGGGGCCCCTAATGAGCAGTACTTC. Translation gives CASSPVGAPNEQYF.

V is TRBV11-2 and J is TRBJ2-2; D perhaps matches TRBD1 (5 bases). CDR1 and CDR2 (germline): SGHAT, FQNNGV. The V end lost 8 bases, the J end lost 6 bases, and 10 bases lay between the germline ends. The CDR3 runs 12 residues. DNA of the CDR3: TGTGCCAGCGAAAGGGGATCCGGGGAGCTGTTTTTT. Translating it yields CASERGSGELFF.

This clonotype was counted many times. CDR3 loop: CASSQDRNEKLFF. In nucleotides, the CDR3 is TGTGCCAGCAGCCAAGACCGGAATGAAAAACTGTTTTTT. The chain carries TRBV4-2 and TRBJ1-4, with no clear D. Trimming cost V 0 bases and J 5 bases, with 4 bases left between them. This CDR3 contains 13 residues. The germline CDR1 and CDR2 sequences are LGHNA and YNFKEQ.

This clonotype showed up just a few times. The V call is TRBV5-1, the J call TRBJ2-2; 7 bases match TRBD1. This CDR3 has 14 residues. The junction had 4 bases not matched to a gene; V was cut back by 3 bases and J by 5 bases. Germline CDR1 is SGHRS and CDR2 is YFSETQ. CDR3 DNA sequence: TGCGCCAGCAGCTGGGACAGTACGACCGGGGAGCTGTTTTTT. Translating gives CASSWDSTTGELFF.

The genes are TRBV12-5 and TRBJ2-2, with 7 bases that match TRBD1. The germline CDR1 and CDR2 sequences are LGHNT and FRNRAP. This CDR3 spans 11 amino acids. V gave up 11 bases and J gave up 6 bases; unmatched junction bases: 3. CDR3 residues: CACQGAGELFF. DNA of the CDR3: TGTGCTTGCCAGGGGGCCGGGGAGCTGTTTTTT.

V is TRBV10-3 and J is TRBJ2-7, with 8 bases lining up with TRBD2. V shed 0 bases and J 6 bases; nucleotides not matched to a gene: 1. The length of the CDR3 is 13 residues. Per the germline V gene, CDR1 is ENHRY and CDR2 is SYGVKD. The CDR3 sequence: CAISESLAGEQYF. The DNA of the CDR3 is TGTGCCATCAGTGAGTCTCTAGCGGGCGAGCAGTACTTC.

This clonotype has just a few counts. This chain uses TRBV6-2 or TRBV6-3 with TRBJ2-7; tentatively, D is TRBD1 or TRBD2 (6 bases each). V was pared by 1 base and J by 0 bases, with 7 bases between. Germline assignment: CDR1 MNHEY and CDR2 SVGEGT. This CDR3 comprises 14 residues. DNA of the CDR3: TGTGCCAGCAGTTACTGGGGGGCCTCCTACGAGCAGTACTTC. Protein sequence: CASSYWGASYEQYF.

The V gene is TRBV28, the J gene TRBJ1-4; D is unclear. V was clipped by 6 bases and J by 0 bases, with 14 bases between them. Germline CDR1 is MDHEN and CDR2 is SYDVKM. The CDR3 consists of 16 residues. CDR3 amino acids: CASSAPGTATNEKLFF. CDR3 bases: TGTGCCAGCAGCGCTCCAGGTACTGCAACTAATGAAAAACTGTTTTTT. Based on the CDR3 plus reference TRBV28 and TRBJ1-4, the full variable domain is DVKVTQSSRYLVKRTGEKVFLECVQDMDHENMFWYRQDPGLGLRLIYFSYDVKMKEKGDIPEGYSVSREKKERFSLILESASTNQTSMYLCASSAPGTATNEKLFFGSGTQLSVL.

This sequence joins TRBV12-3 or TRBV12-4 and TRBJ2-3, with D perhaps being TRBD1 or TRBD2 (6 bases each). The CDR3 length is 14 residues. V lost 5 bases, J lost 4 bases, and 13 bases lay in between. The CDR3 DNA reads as TGTGCCAGCAGTCGGACAGCTAGCGCAGATACGCAGTATTTT. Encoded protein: CASSRTASADTQYF.

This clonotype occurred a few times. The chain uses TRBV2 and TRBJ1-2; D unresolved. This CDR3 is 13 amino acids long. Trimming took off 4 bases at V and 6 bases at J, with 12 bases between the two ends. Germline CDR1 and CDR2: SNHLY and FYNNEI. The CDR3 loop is CASSVGQTNGYTF. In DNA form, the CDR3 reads TGTGCCAGCAGTGTAGGCCAGACGAATGGCTACACCTTC.

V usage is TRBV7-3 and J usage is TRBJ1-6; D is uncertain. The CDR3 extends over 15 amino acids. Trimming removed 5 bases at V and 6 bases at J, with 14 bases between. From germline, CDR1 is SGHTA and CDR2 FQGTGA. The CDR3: CASSPILASNSPLHF. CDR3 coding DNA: TGTGCCAGCAGCCCCATTTTAGCCTCTAATTCACCCCTCCACTTT.

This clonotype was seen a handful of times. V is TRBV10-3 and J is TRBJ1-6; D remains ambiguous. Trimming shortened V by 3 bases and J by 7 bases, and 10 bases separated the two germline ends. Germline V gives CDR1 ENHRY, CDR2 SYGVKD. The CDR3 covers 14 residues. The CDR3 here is CAISDTDRNSPLHF. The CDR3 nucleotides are TGTGCCATCAGTGATACTGACCGAAATTCACCCCTCCACTTT.

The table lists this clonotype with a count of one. The CDR3 spells CASSLGASRDGYTF. The CDR3 bases are TGTGCCAGCAGTTTAGGGGCCAGTCGGGACGGCTACACCTTC. The chain is built from TRBV27 and TRBJ1-2, with a tentative D call TRBD1 (5 bases). The CDR3 runs 14 residues. Germline lookup yields CDR1 MNHEY and CDR2 SMNVEV (reference sequence). Trimming stripped 2 bases from V and 8 bases from J, with 15 bases between.

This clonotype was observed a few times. The CDR3 DNA follows: TGTGCCAGCAGCTTAGGCCTGGGACAGGGGGCAGATACGCAGTATTTT. Translated: CASSLGLGQGADTQYF. The chain couples TRBV13 to TRBJ2-3, with TRBD1 identical over 11 bases. The CDR3 contains 16 residues. Germline CDR1 is PRHDT and CDR2 is FYEKMQ (reference sequence). V trimming: 0 bases; J trimming: 4 bases; junction bases outside the gene matches: 3.

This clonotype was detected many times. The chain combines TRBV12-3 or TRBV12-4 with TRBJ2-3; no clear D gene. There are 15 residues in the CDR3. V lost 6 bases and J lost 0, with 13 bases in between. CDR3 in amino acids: CASSLLGASTDTQYF. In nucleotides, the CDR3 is TGTGCCAGCAGCTTACTCGGAGCTAGCACAGATACGCAGTATTTT.

The CDR3 nucleotides are TGTGCCAGCAGCCCAGGCGGTAACAGGGCCAATCAGCCCCAGCATTTT. This translates into CASSPGGNRANQPQHF. The V call is TRBV7-9, the J call TRBJ1-5; D perhaps matches TRBD1 (6 bases). The CDR3 runs 16 residues. CDR1 SEHNR and CDR2 FQNEAQ come from the germline V gene (reference sequence). Trimming stripped 5 bases from V and 3 bases from J, with 17 bases between.

The CDR3 DNA reads TGTGCCAGCAGTCTACGCTGGACAGTTATTAGCACAGATACGCAGTATTTT. Its translation is CASSLRWTVISTDTQYF. The rearrangement joins TRBV27 to TRBJ2-3, with D possibly matching TRBD1 (6 bases). Trimming took 5 bases from V and 0 from J, leaving 18 bases between them. Germline CDR1 MNHEY, CDR2 SMNVEV (reference sequence). This CDR3 has 17 amino acids.

The CDR3 region is CASSPSFADRCGYTF. CDR3 coding DNA: TGTGCCAGCAGTCCAAGCTTTGCCGACAGGTGTGGCTACACCTTC. This chain links TRBV27 with TRBJ1-2, with a weak D call TRBD1 (6 bases). This CDR3 comprises 15 residues. Trimming removed 5 bases at V and 7 bases at J, with 20 bases between. Germline V gives CDR1 MNHEY, CDR2 SMNVEV (reference sequence).